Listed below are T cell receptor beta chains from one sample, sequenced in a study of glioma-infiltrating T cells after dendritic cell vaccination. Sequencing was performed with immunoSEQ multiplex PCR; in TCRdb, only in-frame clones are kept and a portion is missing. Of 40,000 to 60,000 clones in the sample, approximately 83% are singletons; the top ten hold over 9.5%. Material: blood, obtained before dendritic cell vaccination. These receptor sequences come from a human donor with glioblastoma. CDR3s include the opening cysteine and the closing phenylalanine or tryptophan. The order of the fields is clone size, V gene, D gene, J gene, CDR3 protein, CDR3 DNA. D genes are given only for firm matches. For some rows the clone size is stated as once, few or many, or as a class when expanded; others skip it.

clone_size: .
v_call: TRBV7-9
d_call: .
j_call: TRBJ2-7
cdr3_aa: CASSPSWGGYHYEQYF
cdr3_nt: TGTGCCAGCAGCCCCTCTTGGGGGGGCTACCACTACGAGCAGTACTTC

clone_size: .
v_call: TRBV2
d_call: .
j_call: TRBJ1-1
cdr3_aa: CASVLLFPAFF
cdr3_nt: TGTGCCAGCGTCCTCCTTTTCCCAGCTTTCTTT

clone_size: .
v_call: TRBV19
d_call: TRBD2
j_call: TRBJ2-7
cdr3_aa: CAVQSGGKQYF
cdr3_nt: TGTGCCGTTCAGAGCGGGGGTAAGCAGTACTTC

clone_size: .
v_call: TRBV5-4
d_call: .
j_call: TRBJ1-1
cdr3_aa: CASSLQAEAFF
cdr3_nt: TGTGCCAGCAGCTTGCAGGCTGAAGCTTTCTTT

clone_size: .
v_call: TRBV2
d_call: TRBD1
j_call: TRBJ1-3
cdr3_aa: CARTGRSGNTIYF
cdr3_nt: TGTGCCAGGACAGGGAGGTCAGGAAACACCATATATTTT

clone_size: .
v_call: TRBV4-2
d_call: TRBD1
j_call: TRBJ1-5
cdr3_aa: CASSQDGQGYQPQHF
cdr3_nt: TGTGCCAGCAGCCAAGACGGACAGGGGTATCAGCCCCAGCATTTT

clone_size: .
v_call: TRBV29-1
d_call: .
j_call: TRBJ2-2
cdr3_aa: CSGTANTGELFF
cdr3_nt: TGCAGCGGGACTGCGAACACCGGGGAGCTGTTTTTT

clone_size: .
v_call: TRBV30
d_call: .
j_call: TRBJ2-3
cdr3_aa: CAWGGTASTDTQYF
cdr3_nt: TGTGCCTGGGGGGGGACGGCTAGCACAGATACGCAGTATTTT

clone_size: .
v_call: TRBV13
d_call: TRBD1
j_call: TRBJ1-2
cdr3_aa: CASSFPRTGDGYTF
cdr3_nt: TGTGCCAGCAGCTTCCCCCGGACAGGGGACGGCTACACCTTC

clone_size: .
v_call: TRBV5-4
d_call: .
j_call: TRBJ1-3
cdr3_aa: CASSFTGDRDTIYF
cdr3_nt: TGTGCCAGCAGCTTCACGGGAGACCGGGACACCATATATTTT

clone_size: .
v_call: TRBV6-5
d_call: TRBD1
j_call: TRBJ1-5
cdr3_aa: CASSLTGTGYQPQHF
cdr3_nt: TGTGCCAGCAGTCTAACCGGGACAGGGTATCAGCCCCAGCATTTT

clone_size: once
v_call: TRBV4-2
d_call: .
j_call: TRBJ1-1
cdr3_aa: CASSQDLRGGRTEAFF
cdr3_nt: TGTGCCAGCAGCCAAGATCTGCGGGGCGGGAGGACTGAAGCTTTCTTT

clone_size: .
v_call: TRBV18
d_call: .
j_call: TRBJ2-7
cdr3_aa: CASSPSRDEQYF
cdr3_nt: TGTGCCAGCTCACCTAGCCGCGACGAGCAGTACTTC

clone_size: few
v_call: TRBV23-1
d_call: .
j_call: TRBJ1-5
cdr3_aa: CASRSTGTKAQPQHF
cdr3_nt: TGCGCCAGCCGCTCTACCGGGACAAAAGCCCAGCCCCAGCATTTT

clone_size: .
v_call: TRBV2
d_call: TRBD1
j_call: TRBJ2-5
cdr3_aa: CASTGTGSETQYF
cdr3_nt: TGTGCCAGCACCGGGACAGGGAGCGAGACCCAGTACTTC

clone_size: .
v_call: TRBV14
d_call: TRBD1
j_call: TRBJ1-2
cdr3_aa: CASSQGGQVNYGYTF
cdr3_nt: TGTGCCAGCAGCCAAGGAGGACAGGTTAACTATGGCTACACCTTC

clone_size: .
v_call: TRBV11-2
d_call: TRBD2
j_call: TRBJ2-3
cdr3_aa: CASSGVAGGSSDTQYF
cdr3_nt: TGTGCCAGCAGCGGCGTAGCGGGAGGATCATCAGATACGCAGTATTTT

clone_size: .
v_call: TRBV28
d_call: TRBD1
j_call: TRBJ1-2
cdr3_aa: CASSQGQGSYGYTF
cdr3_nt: TGTGCCAGCAGCCAGGGACAGGGGAGCTATGGCTACACCTTC

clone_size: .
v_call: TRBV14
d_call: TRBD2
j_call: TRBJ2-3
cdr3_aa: CASSQGLPRLAGNTQYF
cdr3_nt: TGTGCCAGCAGCCAAGGATTACCTAGACTAGCGGGGAATACGCAGTATTTT

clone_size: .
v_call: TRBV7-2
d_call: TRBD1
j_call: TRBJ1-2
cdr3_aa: CASSLAVQGAGYTF
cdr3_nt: TGTGCCAGCAGCTTAGCGGTACAGGGGGCGGGCTACACCTTC

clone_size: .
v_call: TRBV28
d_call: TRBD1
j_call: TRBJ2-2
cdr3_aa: CASSPGGYTGELFF
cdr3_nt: TGTGCCAGCAGCCCAGGGGGCTACACCGGGGAGCTGTTTTTT

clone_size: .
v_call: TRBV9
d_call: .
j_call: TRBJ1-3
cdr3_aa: CASGGARRSGNTIYF
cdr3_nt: TGTGCCAGCGGGGGGGCCAGGCGCTCTGGAAACACCATATATTTT

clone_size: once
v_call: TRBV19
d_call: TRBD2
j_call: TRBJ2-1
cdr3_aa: CASSMRLAGGLSSYNEQFF
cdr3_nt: TGTGCCAGTAGTATGAGACTAGCGGGAGGCCTGAGCTCCTACAATGAGCAGTTCTTC

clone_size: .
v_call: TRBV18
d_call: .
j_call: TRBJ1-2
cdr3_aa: CASSPMVADGYTF
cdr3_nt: TGTGCCAGCTCCCCCATGGTTGCAGATGGCTACACCTTC

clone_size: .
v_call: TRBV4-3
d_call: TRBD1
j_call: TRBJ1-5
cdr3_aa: CASSQSATGVGQPQHF
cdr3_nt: TGCGCCAGCAGCCAAAGTGCAACAGGGGTGGGTCAGCCCCAGCATTTT